This paragraph reports one T cell receptor beta chain. The sample is drawn from a study of blood T cell repertoires in COVID-19. Study-wide background: In each case, the material was cDNA or gDNA derived from T cells, B-cell-depleted T cells, or PBMCs.

In the study's own analysis: Reference gene primers were amplified, and this amplification served to estimate nucleated cell counts. Sequenced by immunoSEQ multiplex PCR; TCRdb stores in-frame clones only, minus some. D and trimming come from the DNA, and the V and J calls and clone size come from that table. The sample has about 180,000 clones; approximately 85% are singletons. All enrollees were about 18 to 90 years old and from around 25 US areas. Germline CDR1 and CDR2: LGHNA and YNFKEQ. J gave up 6 bases and V 4 bases, and 4 bases lay outside the gene matches. This CDR3 is 15 amino acids long. The sequence came from a man in his forties who had recovered from COVID-19. The V gene is TRBV4-2, the J gene TRBJ1-5, with 12 bases identical to TRBD1. The specimen was PBMCs or T cells enriched from blood (not recorded which). CDR3 sequence reads: CASSPGTGGGQPQHF. For the CDR3, the DNA is TGTGCCAGCAGCCCCGGGACAGGGGGCGGTCAGCCCCAGCATTTT.